This T cell receptor (beta chain) was sequenced during a study of cytomegalovirus exposure and HLA in healthy donors (dated by TCRdb to about 2017). Regarding the complete study: According to an earlier analysis of 587 of the donors, about 179 million T cells yielded 90 million to 130 million unique TCR beta sequences and less than 300 Gb of sequence data. All discovery cohort repertoires had been generated on a single sequencing platform. Roughly 300 gigabases of sequencing data and approximately 85 million unique TCR sequences were included in an early release covering about 700 HLA-typed donors. The study aimed to test whether signatures of past pathogen exposure could be identified by cataloging public T cell receptors. An earlier analysis of about 600 of the donors used high-throughput TCR beta sequencing to judge whether each TCR beta V gene segment behaved as functional or pseudogenic. Donor age, sex, ethnicity and CMV serostatus were collected together with the repertoire data. The study used immunosequencing to profile the T cell repertoires of approximately 640 subjects and linked those repertoires to cytomegalovirus serostatus. HLA typing included class I and class II loci at four-digit resolution. Among some 400 genotyped donors of the cohort, an average of approximately 200,000 unique TCR beta nucleotide sequences was sequenced per donor, of which about 19% were non-productive. The number of donors typed differed by locus, with roughly 629-640 for A, B, C, DRB1 and DQB1, around 560 for DQA1, over 600 for DPA1, and about 450 for DPB1. Besides the first cohort of 550 to 750 subjects, a separate validation cohort made up of around 120 different subjects was used. In a later analysis, previously published TCR beta repertoires from fewer than 750 donors were re-analyzed and high-resolution HLA genotyping was added so that TCR occurrence patterns could be studied. The later analysis used no new phenotypic data to find candidate immune exposures, relying instead on TCR beta sequences and their occurrence across donors. A later genetic analysis took genome-wide SNP genotypes for about 65% of the 666 donors and used that subset as a discovery cohort. To predict cytomegalovirus infection status, the study brought together high-throughput TCR immunosequencing, statistical association of individual TCRs with disease status, and machine learning. Four to six DR-DQ haplotypes were handled as single units for association and clustering because linkage in the cohort was strong. Of the 300 to 500 genotyped donors, roughly 76% were placed in the genetic ancestry cluster associated with self-reported Caucasian donors.

Its CDR3 holds 15 amino acids, cysteine through phenylalanine. Only the CDR3 portion is preserved as DNA: 45 bases, with reading frame beginning at the first base. V is reduced by 4 bases and J by 4 bases, leaving a spacing of 16 bases between them. As encoded in the germline V gene (reference sequence), CDR1 is LNHDA while CDR2 is SQIVND. The cohort was made up of 500 to 850 healthy bone marrow donors. At the time of sampling, every cohort member was nominally healthy, though immune exposures that went unrecorded were likely present. The donor was CMV seronegative and belonged to the group of around 400 seronegative cohort members. A peripheral blood sample was collected from each donor, and TCR beta sequencing was performed on peripheral blood mononuclear cells. Genomic DNA extraction from the blood cell samples was performed with the Qiagen DNeasy Blood Extraction Kit. What the work shows at the level of the full study, not this receptor alone: In a later analysis, HLA-associated TCR beta chains showed more clonal expansion and lower generation probabilities than non-associated chains that were equally common. A later genetic analysis reported fewer N-insertions in productive TCRs among donors in an Asian-associated ancestry cluster than the roughly 690-donor mean. The study listed 150 to 200 TCR beta chains as associated with cytomegalovirus. Most TCR sequences were observed very rarely across donors, whereas some public TCRs were present in many individuals. A cluster of highly shared sequence variants was judged likely to represent a technical artifact of the sequencing pipeline. In vitro tests confirmed that a few of the cytomegalovirus-associated TCR beta chains recognize cytomegalovirus antigens. According to a later analysis, parvovirus B19, influenza, CMV and Epstein-Barr virus appeared linked to several top co-occurrence clusters. In a later analysis, TCR association rates were found to vary across HLA loci, with the most associated TCRs seen for DRB1 alleles and the fewest for HLA-C alleles. Immune exposure information for the cohort was limited to CMV serostatus. A further reported finding was that TCR beta sequences accurately predicted the HLA-A and HLA-B alleles for most subjects in the first cohort. Specific HLA alleles were associated with 16,951 TCR beta sequences at a false discovery rate of 0.05 in a later analysis. V-gene and J-gene trimming of TCR beta chains was associated with a missense DCLRE1C variant in a later genetic analysis, and the association was replicated in an independent cohort. In a later analysis, most CMV-associated TCR beta chains were found to appear HLA-restricted, with HLA associations seemingly driven largely by CMV exposure. In an earlier analysis of roughly 500 of the donors, most TCR beta V segments appeared in productive rearrangements about 87% or about 30% of the time, broadly matching IMGT annotations. The classifier was reported to diagnose cytomegalovirus status with high specificity and sensitivity in both the original and validation cohorts. Some IMGT-functional V segments, including TRBV6-2 and TRBV6-3, could not be told apart with the 87-base-pair reads, so those segments were excluded. It was suggested by the authors that the approach could potentially be generalized to other disease states and immunological phenotypes. Linkage disequilibrium might explain the correlated functional status among segregating V segments, but an unknown experimental factor could not be ruled out. Because some donors lacked HLA typing at each locus, the association tests relied only on the typed subset. The cohort was sequenced for TCR beta chains only, and without alpha or paired-chain data the features that could be detected were limited. Presence/absence analyses assumed roughly uniform sequencing depth across donors, an assumption that may not hold. Strong co-occurrence of HLA alleles, especially DR and DQ, made assigning TCR associations to individual alleles difficult. Because counts were too low, 15 or so rarely observed V segments, including chromosome 9 orphons, were excluded from the earlier analysis of some 590 of the donors.

Library prep was done by the immunoSEQ multiplex PCR assay. For the multiplex PCR, a mixture combining 60 forward primers for TCR Vbeta segments and 13 reverse primers for TCR Jbeta segments was used. The CDR3 region of rearranged TCR beta genes was amplified from genomic DNA by a multiplex PCR assay. On the Illumina HiSeq System, the amplified TCR beta libraries were sequenced as 87-base-pair reads. From the authors' description of their analysis: A later analysis tallied 80 million to 95 million unique TCR beta chains across the 600 to 700 repertoires, and some 10 million of those chains were shared by two or more donors. Raw reads were error-corrected and collapsed into unique sequences with a nearest-neighbor algorithm that merged closely related sequences to remove PCR and sequencing errors. V, D and J gene segments were assigned by aligning CDR3 sequences to IMGT reference sequences. For a sequence to be retained, a match of at least six nucleotides was required to both a V gene segment and a J gene segment. Rearrangements were classified as productive when the CDR3 lacked stop codons and remained in frame with V and J, and all other rearrangements were classified as non-productive. CDR3 was defined by IMGT convention, running from the second conserved V-encoded cysteine to the conserved J-encoded phenylalanine. Sequences without an unambiguous match to a single V gene segment were excluded from the earlier analysis of about 630 of the donors. An earlier analysis of 587 of the donors classified V segments as functional when productive rearrangements were above 56.7% and as segregating when the standard deviation between donors was above 5%. A statistical classification framework was built to diagnose cytomegalovirus status from the catalog of TCR beta chain sequences. In a later analysis, V and J genes were assigned by comparing TCR nucleotide sequences against IMGT/GENE-DB human TR gene sequences. A later analysis assigned CDR3 sequences and most-parsimonious VDJ recombination scenarios with the TCRdist pipeline. In a later analysis, every TCR beta chain was defined by the combination of its CDR3 amino acid sequence and its V-gene family, and reads without a unique V-gene family were dropped. In a later analysis, 550 to 650 highly shared, low-generation-probability nucleotide sequences were removed to address suspected cross-contamination and a sequencing artifact. For each public chain, a later analysis derived a clonal expansion index from normalized ranks of inferred template counts within each repertoire. In a later analysis, generation probabilities were computed with a VDJ recombination model fitted to out-of-frame rearrangements, and the resulting probabilities were checked against IGoR. In a later analysis, TCR-TCR, TCR-HLA and TCR-CMV co-occurrence was scored with hypergeometric tests, and a repertoire-size bias correction was applied to TCR pairs. In a later analysis, false discovery rates were estimated by permuting HLA or CMV assignments 20 times. In a later analysis, co-occurring TCRs were grouped using DBSCAN, and TCRdist sequence similarity was added for clustering within HLA-allele-positive subsets. Co-occurrence clustering excluded repertoires with fewer than 30,000 or more than 120,000 public chains, plus five with anomalous nucleotide sharing. Here the immuneACCESS table is served through TCRdb, limited to in-frame sequences with V and J called. Missing clones are a known gap in these copies; in checked studies unresolved V genes cover under half, and the rest lacks a known reason. V, J and clone size were drawn from that table, and D and trimming were deduced from the DNA. This sample comprises 100,000 to 150,000 clones, around 84% of them detected only once. The top ten clonotypes cover roughly 2.6% of the sample.

This clone was detected only once. This receptor's antigen is unknown. The input lacks base qualities; no much larger clone sits a single base away. Input material: PBMCs. The rearranged chain carries TRBV19 and TRBJ1-1; a weak D assignment points to TRBD1 (6 bases agree). The clonotype was recovered from a man aged 45-60 years in good health and CMV-seronegative. The DNA sequence is TGTGCCAGTAGTACCTACCAGGGGATGAGCACTGAAGCTTTCTTT. Translated, this is CASSTYQGMSTEAFF.